A selection of T cell receptor beta chains follows, all from one sample in a study of blood T cell repertoires in COVID-19. Some clones are missing from TCRdb's copy, which holds only in-frame ones; the method was immunoSEQ multiplex PCR. The sample comprises roughly 24,000 clones, around 90% of which are singletons, and 27% rests with the top ten. Specimen: peripheral blood. These receptors were collected from a man between 65 and 80 years old with COVID-19, enrolled during active disease. Both conserved end residues are part of each CDR3. Fields, in order: V gene, J gene, D gene, clone size, CDR3 protein, CDR3 DNA. The D gene is left open where the match is weak. Size is stated for part of the rows, as once, few or many counts, or as a class when the clone is expanded.

TRBV6-5	TRBJ2-2	-	-	CASSTTGTYTGELFF	TGTGCCAGCAGTACGACCGGGACATATACCGGGGAGCTGTTTTTT
TRBV5-6	TRBJ1-1	TRBD1	-	CASSPPGQGLGTEAFF	TGTGCCAGCAGCCCGCCGGGACAGGGATTGGGCACTGAAGCTTTCTTT
TRBV4-1	TRBJ1-3	-	-	CASSQDVFSGNTIYF	TGCGCCAGCAGCCAAGATGTCTTCTCTGGAAACACCATATATTTT
TRBV7-9	TRBJ1-1	-	-	CASSLRGLDTEAFF	TGTGCCAGCAGCTTACGAGGGCTTGACACTGAAGCTTTCTTT
TRBV15	TRBJ1-1	TRBD1	-	CATSRWDRRAEAFF	TGTGCCACCAGCAGGTGGGACAGAAGGGCTGAAGCTTTCTTT
TRBV4-1	TRBJ1-2	TRBD1	-	CASSQTPGQLNYGYTF	TGCGCCAGCAGCCAGACTCCGGGACAGCTTAACTATGGCTACACCTTC
TRBV25-1	TRBJ2-7	-	-	CASSEFGLREQYF	TGTGCCAGCAGTGAATTCGGGTTGAGGGAGCAGTACTTC
TRBV12-3/TRBV12-4	TRBJ1-5	-	-	CASSLGHYQPQHF	TGTGCCAGCAGTTTGGGGCATTATCAGCCCCAGCATTTT
TRBV5-1	TRBJ2-1	TRBD2	-	CASSLRLAGDEQFF	TGCGCCAGCAGCTTGAGGCTAGCGGGAGATGAGCAGTTCTTC
TRBV2	TRBJ2-5	-	-	CASKKSGETQYF	TGTGCCAGCAAAAAGTCCGGGGAGACCCAGTACTTC
TRBV2	TRBJ1-2	TRBD1	few	CASNRRQGGTYGYTF	TGTGCCAGCAATAGGAGACAGGGCGGAACCTATGGCTACACCTTC
TRBV7-6	TRBJ2-7	-	-	CASSLLEGREQYF	TGTGCCAGCAGCTTATTGGAGGGGAGAGAGCAGTACTTC
TRBV7-2	TRBJ1-3	-	-	CASSPMTGSSGNTIYF	TGTGCCAGCAGCCCTATGACAGGAAGCTCTGGAAACACCATATATTTT
TRBV6-5	TRBJ1-2	-	-	CASSYGGNYGYTF	TGTGCCAGCAGTTACGGCGGGAACTATGGCTACACCTTC
TRBV18	TRBJ2-1	-	-	CASSPPIFQGNEQFF	TGTGCCAGCTCACCGCCAATATTTCAGGGAAATGAGCAGTTCTTC
TRBV27	TRBJ1-1	-	-	CASSLSGTGLTEAFF	TGTGCCAGCAGTTTATCTGGAACGGGACTCACTGAAGCTTTCTTT